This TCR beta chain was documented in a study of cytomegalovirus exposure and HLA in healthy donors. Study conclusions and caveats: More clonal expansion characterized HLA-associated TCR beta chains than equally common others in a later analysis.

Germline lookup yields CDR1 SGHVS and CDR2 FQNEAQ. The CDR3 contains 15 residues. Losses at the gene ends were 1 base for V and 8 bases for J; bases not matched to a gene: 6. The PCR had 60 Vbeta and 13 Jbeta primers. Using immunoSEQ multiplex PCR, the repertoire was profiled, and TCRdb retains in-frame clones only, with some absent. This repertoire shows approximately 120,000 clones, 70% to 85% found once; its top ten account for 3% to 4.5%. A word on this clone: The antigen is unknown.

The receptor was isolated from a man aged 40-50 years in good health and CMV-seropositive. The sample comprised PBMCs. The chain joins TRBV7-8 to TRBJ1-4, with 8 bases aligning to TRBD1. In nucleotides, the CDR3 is TGTGCCAGCAGCTTAGGGCAGGGGGCCTTCGAAAAACTGTTTTTT. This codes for CASSLGQGAFEKLFF. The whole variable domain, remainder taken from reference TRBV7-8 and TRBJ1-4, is GAGVSQSPRYKVAKRGQDVALRCDPISGHVSLFWYQQALGQGPEFLTYFQNEAQLDKSGLPSDRFFAERPEGSVSTLKIQRTQQEDSAVYLCASSLGQGAFEKLFFGSGTQLSVL.